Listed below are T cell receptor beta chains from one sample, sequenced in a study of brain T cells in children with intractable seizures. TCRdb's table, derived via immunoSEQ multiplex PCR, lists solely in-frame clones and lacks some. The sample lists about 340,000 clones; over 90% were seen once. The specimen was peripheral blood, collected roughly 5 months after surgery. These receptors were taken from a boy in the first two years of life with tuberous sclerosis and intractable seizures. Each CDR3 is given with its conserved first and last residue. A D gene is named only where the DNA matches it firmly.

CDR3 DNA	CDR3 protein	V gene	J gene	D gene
TGTGCCAGTAGTACCCCAGGGGGCGGCTACACCTTC	CASSTPGGGYTF	TRBV19	TRBJ1-2	TRBD1
TGTGCCAGCAGCCGAGAGGGACTAGCGGGGGGCACCTGGGAGACCCAGTACTTC	CASSREGLAGGTWETQYF	TRBV7-9	TRBJ2-5	TRBD2
TGTGCCAGCAGGGTTGGGGGTAATTCACCCCTCCACTTT	CASRVGGNSPLHF	TRBV6-5	TRBJ1-6	NA
TGTGCCAGCAGACGAGGAGTGGGAGGGGGCGCAGAAAATGAAAAACTGTTTTTT	CASRRGVGGGAENEKLFF	TRBV6-6	TRBJ1-4	TRBD1
TGTGCCTGGACGGGGACAGCAGATAACTATGGCTACACCTTC	CAWTGTADNYGYTF	TRBV30	TRBJ1-2	TRBD1
TGTGCCACCAGCCCGGGGGGAGACACTGAAGCTTTCTTT	CATSPGGDTEAFF	TRBV15	TRBJ1-1	NA
TGCGCCAGCAGCCAAGCGGCCGCTCGGGGAGACAAGGGCGATGGAAACACCATATATTTT	CASSQAAARGDKGDGNTIYF	TRBV4-1	TRBJ1-3	NA
TGTGCCAGCAGTGTTCCTGTTAGCGGGGGCCGCACAGATACGCAGTATTTT	CASSVPVSGGRTDTQYF	TRBV25-1	TRBJ2-3	TRBD2
TGTGCCAGCAGCCTTGGACGCCTGCGAGCCCCCTACGAGCAGTACTTC	CASSLGRLRAPYEQYF	TRBV14	TRBJ2-7	NA
TGTGCCAGCAGCCAAGATAGGCAGGGGGGATCCTACGAGCAGTACTTC	CASSQDRQGGSYEQYF	TRBV4-2	TRBJ2-7	NA
TGTGCCAGCAGCTTCCACAGGGGAGGGAACACTGAAGCTTTCTTT	CASSFHRGGNTEAFF	TRBV7-2	TRBJ1-1	TRBD1
TGTGCCACCAGTGATCCCACGCAGGCTACCGGGGAGCTGTTTTTT	CATSDPTQATGELFF	TRBV24-1	TRBJ2-2	NA
TGTGCCAGCAGCTTGGACAGGGGGGGTGGCTACACCTTC	CASSLDRGGGYTF	TRBV5-4	TRBJ1-2	TRBD1
TGTGCCAGTAGTATTCCGTTGTGGGTGAACAGAATTTACACCGGGGAGCTGTTTTTT	CASSIPLWVNRIYTGELFF	TRBV19	TRBJ2-2	NA
TGTGCCAGCAGTCTGGGAGGTGAAGCTTTCTTT	CASSLGGEAFF	TRBV6-5	TRBJ1-1	NA
TGTGCCAGCAGTTACGGGGGGACAGGAGGGACCTACGAGCAGTACTTC	CASSYGGTGGTYEQYF	TRBV7-9	TRBJ2-7	NA
TGTGCCTGGAGCGAGGGACTAGCGAACGAGCAGTACTTC	CAWSEGLANEQYF	TRBV30	TRBJ2-7	TRBD2
TGCGCCAGCAGCTTGGTTCTTGTGTGGGGCAGGGGGTATCCAGATACGCAGTATTTT	CASSLVLVWGRGYPDTQYF	TRBV5-1	TRBJ2-3	TRBD1
TGTGCCAGCAGATTAGCGGGACCGTCCTACGAGCAGTACTTC	CASRLAGPSYEQYF	TRBV27	TRBJ2-7	TRBD2
TGTGCCACCAGCAGAGCGCGACCGGGACAGGGGTTGTGGAAAGCTTTCTTT	CATSRARPGQGLWKAFF	TRBV15	TRBJ1-1	TRBD1
TGTGCCAGCAGCTTTAGGCCCGGTGGGACCGCCTCTTCCCCCAATACGCAGTATTTT	CASSFRPGGTASSPNTQYF	TRBV13	TRBJ2-3	NA
TGTGCCACCAGTGATTCATCCCTTCGGACAGGTTATGGCTACACCTTC	CATSDSSLRTGYGYTF	TRBV24-1	TRBJ1-2	TRBD1